This TCR beta chain was captured in a study of cytomegalovirus exposure and HLA in healthy donors. The study, taken as a whole, reports: Later analysis indicated greater clonal expansion among HLA-associated TCR beta chains than among equally common other chains. Both high specificity and high sensitivity reportedly marked the classifier's diagnosis of cytomegalovirus status.

Donors consisted of healthy bone marrow donors. PCR employed 60 Vbeta and 13 Jbeta primers. Authors' data handling: Roughly 12 million of some 80 million unique TCR beta chains were shared, per a later count. The method was immunoSEQ multiplex PCR; TCRdb's version includes in-frame clones alone and lacks a portion of them. The V and J calls and the clone size are those of that table, but D and trimming were determined from the DNA. The table records roughly 80,000 clones, about four fifths of them present only once. With respect to this clone: Its antigen is currently unknown.

This clonotype was sampled from a woman between 45 and 60 years old in good health and CMV-seronegative. The sample taken for sequencing was PBMCs.

CDR3 coding DNA: TGTGCCAGCAGTCCCCGGACAGGGGTTGAAAAACTGTTTTTT. This gives the protein CASSPRTGVEKLFF. The gene calls are TRBV2 and TRBJ1-4, with 9 bases fitting TRBD1. Germline V gene lookup returns CDR1 SNHLY and CDR2 FYNNEI. This CDR3 has 14 residues. V trimming: 5 bases; J trimming: 7 bases; junction bases outside the gene matches: 5.